One and the same sample provided the 3 T cell receptor beta chains below, sequenced in a study of blood T cell repertoires in COVID-19. Data came from immunoSEQ multiplex PCR; TCRdb stores just in-frame clones and leaves some out. The sample lists over 250,000 clones; around 91% were seen once. Sequenced: PBMCs or T cells enriched from blood (not recorded which). These receptors came from a woman aged 18-29 years who had recovered from COVID-19.

This chain uses TRBV12-5 with TRBJ1-2; the match to TRBD1 covers 9 bases. This CDR3 contains 14 residues. Germline V gene data show CDR1 as LGHNT and CDR2 as FRNRAP. Trimming removed 4 bases from V and 2 bases from J; junction bases left unmatched: 2. CDR3 region: CASGSTGGNYGYTF. The CDR3 bases are TGTGCTAGTGGTTCGACAGGGGGGAACTATGGCTACACCTTC.

The V call is TRBV28, the J call TRBJ2-7; D remains ambiguous. The V end was cut by 6 bases, the J end by 1 base, with 4 bases between. This CDR3 is 11 amino acids long. From germline, CDR1 is MDHEN and CDR2 SYDVKM. The CDR3: CASRQSYEQYF. In DNA, the CDR3 is TGTGCCAGCAGGCAGTCCTACGAGCAGTACTTC. Complete variable domain (other parts from reference TRBV28 and TRBJ2-7): DVKVTQSSRYLVKRTGEKVFLECVQDMDHENMFWYRQDPGLGLRLIYFSYDVKMKEKGDIPEGYSVSREKKERFSLILESASTNQTSMYLCASRQSYEQYFGPGTRLTVT.

The chain links TRBV7-8 to TRBJ1-1; tentative D call: TRBD1 (6 bases). Germline V gives CDR1 SGHVS, CDR2 FQNEAQ. The CDR3 consists of 13 residues. With 6 bases removed from V and 1 base from J, the gap between germline ends came to 9 bases. Written as DNA, the CDR3 is TGTGCCAGCAGACGACAGGAGAACACTGAAGCTTTCTTT. It yields the protein CASRRQENTEAFF. The full variable domain, in which reference TRBV7-8 and TRBJ1-1 provide the parts outside the CDR3, is GAGVSQSPRYKVAKRGQDVALRCDPISGHVSLFWYQQALGQGPEFLTYFQNEAQLDKSGLPSDRFFAERPEGSVSTLKIQRTQQEDSAVYLCASRRQENTEAFFGQGTRLTVV.